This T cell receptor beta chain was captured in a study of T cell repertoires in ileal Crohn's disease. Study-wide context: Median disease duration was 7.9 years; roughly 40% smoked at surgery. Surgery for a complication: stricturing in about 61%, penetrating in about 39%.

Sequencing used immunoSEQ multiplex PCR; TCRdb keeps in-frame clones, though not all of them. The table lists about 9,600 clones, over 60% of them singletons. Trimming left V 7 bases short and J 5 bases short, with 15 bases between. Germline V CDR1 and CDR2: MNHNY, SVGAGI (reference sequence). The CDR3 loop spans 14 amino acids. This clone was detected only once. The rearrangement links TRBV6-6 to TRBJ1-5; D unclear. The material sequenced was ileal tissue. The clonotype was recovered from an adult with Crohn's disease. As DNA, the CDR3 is TGTGCCAGCACACCCCGCCAGGCCGATCAGCCCCAGCATTTT. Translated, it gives CASTPRQADQPQHF.